Here is one T cell receptor beta chain with its context. Repertoires were generated with immunoSEQ multiplex PCR, while TCRdb's copy carries only in-frame clones and drops some. The sample consists of more than 45,000 clones, approximately 78% of them appearing once. The data derive from a study of memory CD4+ T cells and cytomegalovirus serostatus. Study background: Donors were healthy Belgian adults, 9 CMV seropositive and approximately 23 seronegative.

The V gene's germline CDR1 is SGHVS and CDR2 FQNEAQ. V lost 1 base and J 4 bases, leaving 10 bases between the germline ends. This CDR3 comprises 14 residues. Single viable CD3+CD4+CD8-CD45RO+ cells were sorted as the memory CD4+ T cells. The clonotype originates from an adult in good health and CMV-seronegative. The rearrangement uses TRBV7-8 and TRBJ1-2; perhaps TRBD1 as D (5 bases). Sequencing was carried out using memory CD4+ T cells from blood. CDR3 sequence (DNA): TGTGCCAGCAGCTTAGGTGACAGAGGCTATGGCTACACCTTC. This encodes CASSLGDRGYGYTF.